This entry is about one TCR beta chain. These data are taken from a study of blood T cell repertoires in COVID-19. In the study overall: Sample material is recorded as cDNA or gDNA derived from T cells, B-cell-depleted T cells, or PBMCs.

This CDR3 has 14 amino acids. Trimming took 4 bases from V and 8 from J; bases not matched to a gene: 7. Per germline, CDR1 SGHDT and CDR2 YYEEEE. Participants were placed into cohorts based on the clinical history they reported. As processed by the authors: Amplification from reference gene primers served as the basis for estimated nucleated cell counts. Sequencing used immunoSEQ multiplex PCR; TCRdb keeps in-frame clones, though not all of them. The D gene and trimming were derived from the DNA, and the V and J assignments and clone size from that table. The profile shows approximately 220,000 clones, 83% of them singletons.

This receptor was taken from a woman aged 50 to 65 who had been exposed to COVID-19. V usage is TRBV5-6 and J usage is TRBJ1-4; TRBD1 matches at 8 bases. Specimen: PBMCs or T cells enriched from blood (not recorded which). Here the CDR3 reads CASSTDRALEKLFF. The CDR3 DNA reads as TGTGCCAGCAGCACGGACAGGGCGCTAGAAAAACTGTTTTTT. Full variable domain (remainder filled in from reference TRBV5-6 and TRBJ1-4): DAGVTQSPTHLIKTRGQQVTLRCSPKSGHDTVSWYQQALGQGPQFIFQYYEEEERQRGNFPDRFSGHQFPNYSSELNVNALLLGDSALYLCASSTDRALEKLFFGSGTQLSVL.